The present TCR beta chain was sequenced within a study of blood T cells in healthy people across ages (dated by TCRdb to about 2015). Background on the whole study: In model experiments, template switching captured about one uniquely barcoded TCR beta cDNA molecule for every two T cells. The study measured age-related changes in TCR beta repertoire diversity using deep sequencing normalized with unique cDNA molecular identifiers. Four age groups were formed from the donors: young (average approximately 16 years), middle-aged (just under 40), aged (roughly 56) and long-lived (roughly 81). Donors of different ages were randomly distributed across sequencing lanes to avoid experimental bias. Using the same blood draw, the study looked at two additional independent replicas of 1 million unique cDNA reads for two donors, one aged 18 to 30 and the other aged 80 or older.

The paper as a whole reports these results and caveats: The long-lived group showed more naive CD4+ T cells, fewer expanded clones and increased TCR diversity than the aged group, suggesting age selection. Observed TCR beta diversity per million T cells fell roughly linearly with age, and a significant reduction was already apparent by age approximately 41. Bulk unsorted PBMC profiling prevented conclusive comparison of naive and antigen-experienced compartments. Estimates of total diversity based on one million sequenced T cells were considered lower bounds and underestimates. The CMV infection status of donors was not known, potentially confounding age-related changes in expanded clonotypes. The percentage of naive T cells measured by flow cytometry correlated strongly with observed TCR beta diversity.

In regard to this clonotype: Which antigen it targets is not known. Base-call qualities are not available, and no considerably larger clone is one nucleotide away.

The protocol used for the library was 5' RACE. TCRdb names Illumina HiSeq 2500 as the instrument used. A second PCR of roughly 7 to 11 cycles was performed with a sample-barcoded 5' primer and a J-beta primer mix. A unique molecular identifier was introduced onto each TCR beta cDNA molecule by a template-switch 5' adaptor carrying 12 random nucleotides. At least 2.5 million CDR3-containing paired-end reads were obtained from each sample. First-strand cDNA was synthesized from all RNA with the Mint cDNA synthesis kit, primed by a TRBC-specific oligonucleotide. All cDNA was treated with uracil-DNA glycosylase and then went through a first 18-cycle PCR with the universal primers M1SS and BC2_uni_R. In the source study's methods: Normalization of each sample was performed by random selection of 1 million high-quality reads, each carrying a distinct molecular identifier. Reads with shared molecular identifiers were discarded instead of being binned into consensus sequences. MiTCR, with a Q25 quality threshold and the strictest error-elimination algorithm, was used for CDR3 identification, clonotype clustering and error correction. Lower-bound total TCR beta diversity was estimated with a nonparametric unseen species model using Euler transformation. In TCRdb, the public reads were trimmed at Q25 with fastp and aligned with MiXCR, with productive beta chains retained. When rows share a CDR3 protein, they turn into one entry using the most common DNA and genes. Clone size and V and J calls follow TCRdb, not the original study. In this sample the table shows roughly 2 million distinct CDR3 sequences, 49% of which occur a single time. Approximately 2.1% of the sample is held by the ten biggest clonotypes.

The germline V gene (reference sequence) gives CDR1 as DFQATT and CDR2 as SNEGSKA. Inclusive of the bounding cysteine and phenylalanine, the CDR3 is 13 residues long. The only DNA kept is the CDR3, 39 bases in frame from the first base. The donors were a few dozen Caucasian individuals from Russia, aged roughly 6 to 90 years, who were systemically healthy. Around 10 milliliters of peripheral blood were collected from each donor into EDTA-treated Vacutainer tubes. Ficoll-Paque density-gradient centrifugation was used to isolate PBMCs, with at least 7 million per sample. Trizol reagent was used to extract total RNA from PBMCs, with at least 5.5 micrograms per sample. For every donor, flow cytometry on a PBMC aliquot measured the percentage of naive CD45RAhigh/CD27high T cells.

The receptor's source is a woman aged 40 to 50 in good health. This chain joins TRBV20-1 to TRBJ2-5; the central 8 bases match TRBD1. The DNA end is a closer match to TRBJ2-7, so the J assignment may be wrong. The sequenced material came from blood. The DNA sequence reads TGCAGTGCTGCCACGGGACAGGCCTACGAGCAGTACTTC. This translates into CSAATGQAYEQYF.